This T cell receptor (beta chain) was found in a study of cytomegalovirus exposure and HLA in healthy donors. Study-level findings and limits: Further analysis, carried out later, found HLA-associated TCR beta chains more clonally expanded than equally common other chains. Cytomegalovirus-associated TCR beta chains were listed, numbering 164.

This PCR relied on a set of 60 Vbeta primers and 13 Jbeta primers. Measured with immunoSEQ multiplex PCR; TCRdb has only the in-frame clones, and not every one. Seen here are about 130,000 clones, 75% to 85% observed once, and the top ten hold 3.6%. Comment on this clone: The antigen is undetermined.

Sequences were obtained from PBMCs. This receptor was taken from a man in his forties in good health and CMV-seronegative.

This chain's CDR3 is CASSATQALNTEAFF. DNA of the CDR3: TGTGCCAGCAGCGCAACACAGGCTTTGAACACTGAAGCTTTCTTT. J is TRBJ1-1 and V is TRBV9; a weak D match, TRBD1 (5 bases). Germline assignment: CDR1 SGDLS and CDR2 YYNGEE. The V end was cut by 3 bases, the J end by 0 bases, with 12 bases between. The CDR3 spans 15 residues.